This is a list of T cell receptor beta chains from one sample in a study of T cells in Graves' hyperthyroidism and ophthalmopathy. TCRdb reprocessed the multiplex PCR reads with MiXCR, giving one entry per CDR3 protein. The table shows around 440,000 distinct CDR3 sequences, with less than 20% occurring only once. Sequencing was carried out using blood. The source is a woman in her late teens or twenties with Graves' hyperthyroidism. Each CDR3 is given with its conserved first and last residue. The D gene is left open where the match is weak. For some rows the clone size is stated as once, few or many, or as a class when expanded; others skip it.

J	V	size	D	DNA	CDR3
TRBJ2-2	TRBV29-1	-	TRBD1	TGCAGCGTTGCTAGGACAGGGAGTAACACCGGGGAGCTGTTTTTT	CSVARTGSNTGELFF
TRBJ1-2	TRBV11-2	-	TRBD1	TGTGCCAGCAGCTTAGCGGACAGGGGTTCCTATGGCTACACCTTC	CASSLADRGSYGYTF
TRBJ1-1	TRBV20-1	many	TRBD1	TGCAGTGCTGCGGACAGGGGCCAAACTGAAGCTTTCTTT	CSAADRGQTEAFF
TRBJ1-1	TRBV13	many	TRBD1	TGTGCCAGCAGCCCCGAGACAGGGACTTACACTGAAGCTTTCTTT	CASSPETGTYTEAFF
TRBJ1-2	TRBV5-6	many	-	TGTGCCAGCAGCTTGCTCGGGAATAACTATGGCTACACCTTC	CASSLLGNNYGYTF
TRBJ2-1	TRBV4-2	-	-	TGTGCCAGCAGCCAAGGGTCGCGGGGCCTCTACAATGAGCAGTTCTTC	CASSQGSRGLYNEQFF
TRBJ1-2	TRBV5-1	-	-	TGCGCCAGCAGCTTGGAAGCAGGCCCTTCGGGCTATGGCTACACCTTC	CASSLEAGPSGYGYTF
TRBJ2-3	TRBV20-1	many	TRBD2	TGCAGTGCTAGAGGCGGCGGGGGGGTCACTACGCAGTATTTT	CSARGGGGVTTQYF
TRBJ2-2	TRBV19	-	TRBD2	TGTGCCAGTAGTAAGCGGGATCGAGGGCACGGGGAGCTGTTTTTT	CASSKRDRGHGELFF
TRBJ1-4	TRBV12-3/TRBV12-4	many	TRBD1	TGTGCCAGCAGAGGGACAGGGGATGAAAAACTGTTTTTT	CASRGTGDEKLFF
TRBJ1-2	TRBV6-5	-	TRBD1	TGTGCCAGCATTTCTTGGGACAGGGCGTCTTCTGGTGGCTACACCTTC	CASISWDRASSGGYTF
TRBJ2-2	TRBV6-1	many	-	TGTGCCAGCAGTTACACTAGCCTGATCACCGGGGAGCTGTTTTTT	CASSYTSLITGELFF
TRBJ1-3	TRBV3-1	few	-	TGTGCCAGCAGCCTTACTCCCCAGGGAAACACCATATATTTT	CASSLTPQGNTIYF
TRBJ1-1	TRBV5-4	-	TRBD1	TGTGCCAGCAGCTTACCGGACAGGGCGGGCACTGAAGCTTTCTTT	CASSLPDRAGTEAFF
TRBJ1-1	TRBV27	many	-	TGTGCCAGCGGGACTCTAGGACAGCTCGAAGCTTTCTTT	CASGTLGQLEAFF
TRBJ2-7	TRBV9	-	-	TGTGCCAGCAGCTCCCATTACAGGGCTAGTTCCTACGAGCAGTACTTC	CASSSHYRASSYEQYF
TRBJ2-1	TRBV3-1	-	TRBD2	TGTGCCAGCAGCCTTCTCCCTCCCCTAGCGGCATACAATGAGCAGTTCTTC	CASSLLPPLAAYNEQFF
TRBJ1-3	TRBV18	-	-	TGTGCCAGCTCAACAACAGGGTACTCTGGAAACACCATATATTTT	CASSTTGYSGNTIYF
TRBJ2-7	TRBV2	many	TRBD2	TGTGCCAGCAGTGGGACTAGCGGGAGGGCTCGCAGGTACGAGCAGTACTTC	CASSGTSGRARRYEQYF
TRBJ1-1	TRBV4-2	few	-	TGTGCCAGCAGCCAAGCAAGGGAGAACACTGAAGCTTTCTTT	CASSQARENTEAFF
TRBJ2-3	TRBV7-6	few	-	TGTGCCAGCAGCTCCACGCAGTCTAGCACAGATACGCAGTATTTT	CASSSTQSSTDTQYF
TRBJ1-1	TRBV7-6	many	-	TGTGCCAGCAGCTCCCCTTGGGGGAACACTGAAGCTTTCTTT	CASSSPWGNTEAFF
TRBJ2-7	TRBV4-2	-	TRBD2	TGTGCCAGCAGCCCCTCCGGTAGCGGGTGGGCCTCCTACGAGCAGTACTTC	CASSPSGSGWASYEQYF
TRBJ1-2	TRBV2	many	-	TGTGCCAGCAGTGAAGCGAAATTTTCTAACTATGGCTACACCTTC	CASSEAKFSNYGYTF
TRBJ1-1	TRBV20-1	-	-	TGCAGTGCTAGAGGTTCAGCTCTGCGCACTGAAGCTTTCTTT	CSARGSALRTEAFF
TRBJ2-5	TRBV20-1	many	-	TGCAGTGCTAGAGATAGCCCCTGGCAAGAGACCCAGTACTTC	CSARDSPWQETQYF
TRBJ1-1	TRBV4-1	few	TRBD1	TGCGCCAGCAGCCAGGGGACGACAGGGATTAATTCGAACACTGAAGCTTTCTTT	CASSQGTTGINSNTEAFF
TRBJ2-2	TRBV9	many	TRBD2	TGTGCCAGCAGCGTAGCGGGAGGGCCACTTAACACCGGGGAGCTGTTTTTT	CASSVAGGPLNTGELFF
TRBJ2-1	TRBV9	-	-	TGTGCCAGCAGCGTAGGCTCCCACAATGAGCAGTTCTTC	CASSVGSHNEQFF
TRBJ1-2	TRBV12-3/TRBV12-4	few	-	TGTGCCAGCAGTTTCTCCGGCAGGGAGGGGGGCTACACCTTC	CASSFSGREGGYTF
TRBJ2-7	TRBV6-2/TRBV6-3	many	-	TGTGCCAGCAGTTACGGGTTCACAGGGAAGTCCTCCACGTCCTACGAGCAGTACTTC	CASSYGFTGKSSTSYEQYF
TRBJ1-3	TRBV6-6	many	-	TGTGCCAGCAGTTACTCGTCAGGCCGCTCTGGAAACACCATATATTTT	CASSYSSGRSGNTIYF
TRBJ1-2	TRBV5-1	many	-	TGCGCCAGCAAACAGAACCCCAGCGGCTATGGCTACACCTTC	CASKQNPSGYGYTF
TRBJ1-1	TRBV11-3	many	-	TGTGCCAGCAGCTTTCGCTCGGGGGACACTGAAGCTTTCTTT	CASSFRSGDTEAFF
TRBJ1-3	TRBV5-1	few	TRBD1	TGCGCCAGCAGCAGTGACAGGGTTGGAAACACCATATATTTT	CASSSDRVGNTIYF
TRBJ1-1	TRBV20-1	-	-	TGCAGTGCTAGAGATCTAACTGAAGCTTTCTTT	CSARDLTEAFF
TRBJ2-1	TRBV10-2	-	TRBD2	TGCGCCACCCTACTAGCGGGAGGGTACAATGAGCAGTTCTTC	CATLLAGGYNEQFF
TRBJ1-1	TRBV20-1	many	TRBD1	TGCAGTGCCCATAGGGGGCCGACGAACACTGAAGCTTTCTTT	CSAHRGPTNTEAFF
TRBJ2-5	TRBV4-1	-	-	TGCGCCAGCAGCCAAGCTCCTGCGGGCCTAAGCTCCCAAGAGACCCAGTACTTC	CASSQAPAGLSSQETQYF
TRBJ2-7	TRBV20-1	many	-	TGCAGTGAACGAGGCGCTTCCTACGAGCAGTACTTC	CSERGASYEQYF